Presented here are 10 T cell receptor beta chains from one specimen sequenced in a study of technical replicates of blood from a handful of donors. Measured with immunoSEQ multiplex PCR; TCRdb has only the in-frame clones, and not every one. The sample holds 50,000 to 65,000 clones, around 93% seen once. Input material: PBMCs. These receptors all stem from a human donor in good health. Some clones in this sample may be carry-over from other donors' samples.

V is TRBV11-2 and J is TRBJ1-5; 11 bases align to TRBD1. CDR1 SGHAT and CDR2 FQNNGV come from the germline V gene. The CDR3 loop spans 16 amino acids. V lost 4 bases, J lost 5 bases, and 7 bases stayed unmatched. CDR3 DNA: TGTGCCAGCAGCTCCGGGGACAGGGGGGGTGATCAGCCCCAGCATTTT. It yields the protein CASSSGDRGGDQPQHF.

The rearrangement joins TRBV10-3 to TRBJ1-5; TRBD1 aligns across 8 bases. This CDR3 has 15 amino acids. Germline values: CDR1 ENHRY, CDR2 SYGVKD. The V segment lost 5 bases and the J segment 2 bases; nucleotides outside the gene matches: 5. CDR3 amino acids: CAISSDRVGNQPQHF. As DNA, the CDR3 is TGTGCCATCAGTTCGGACAGGGTGGGCAATCAGCCCCAGCATTTT.

The chain recombines TRBV19 with TRBJ1-3; 9 bases agree with TRBD1. CDR3 size: 15 residues. Germline loops: CDR1 LNHDA, CDR2 SQIVND (reference sequence). V was pared by 5 bases and J by 0 bases, with 2 bases of the junction left unmatched. CDR3 nucleotide sequence: TGTGCCAGTAGTGTACAGGGGGCCTCTGGAAACACCATATATTTT. Its protein is CASSVQGASGNTIYF.

The chain carries TRBV5-6 and TRBJ2-7; no definite D call. The CDR3 runs to 10 residues. Germline V CDR1 and CDR2: SGHDT, YYEEEE. V lost 3 bases to trimming and J lost 5 bases, with 3 bases between them. CDR3 DNA: TGTGCCAGCAGCTCTAACGAGCAGTACTTC. Its translation is CASSSNEQYF. The entire variable domain, with the rest obtained from reference TRBV5-6 and TRBJ2-7, is as follows: DAGVTQSPTHLIKTRGQQVTLRCSPKSGHDTVSWYQQALGQGPQFIFQYYEEEERQRGNFPDRFSGHQFPNYSSELNVNALLLGDSALYLCASSSNEQYFGPGTRLTVT.

The gene calls are TRBV5-1 and TRBJ1-1; 7 nucleotides agree with TRBD1. The V gene's germline CDR1 is SGHRS and CDR2 YFSETQ. The CDR3 has 14 amino acids. V shed 3 bases, J shed 4 bases, and the junction held 6 bases outside the gene matches. The CDR3 is CASSSLPGGTEAFF. The DNA of the CDR3 is TGCGCCAGCAGCTCGCTTCCAGGGGGCACTGAAGCTTTCTTT.

This sequence joins TRBV18 and TRBJ1-5; TRBD1 is a possible D gene (6 bases). Germline V gives CDR1 KGHSH, CDR2 LQKENI. The CDR3 length is 14 residues. Between the trimmed V and J ends, which lost 2 bases and 7 bases, there was a span of 12 bases. CDR3 nucleotide sequence: TGTGCCAGCTCACCAGCGATCCAGGGGCAGCCCCAGCATTTT. This encodes CASSPAIQGQPQHF. Full variable domain (rest looked up from reference TRBV18 and TRBJ1-5): NAGVMQNPRHLVRRRGQEARLRCSPMKGHSHVYWYRQLPEEGLKFMVYLQKENIIDESGMPKERFSAEFPKEGPSILRIQQVVRGDSAAYFCASSPAIQGQPQHFGDGTRLSIL.

This chain joins TRBV4-3 and TRBJ1-5; D gene uncertain. The V end was cut by 0 bases, the J end by 7 bases, with 7 bases between. Germline V lookup: CDR1 LGHNA, CDR2 YSLEER. This CDR3 region has 13 residues. CDR3 coding DNA: TGCGCCAGCAGCCAAGAGTCGGGGCAGCCCCAGCATTTT. Its protein is CASSQESGQPQHF.

The chain carries TRBV19 and TRBJ1-5; D may be TRBD1 (5 bases). Trimming left V 3 bases short and J 8 bases short, with 17 bases between. The CDR3 has 15 amino acids. In germline, CDR1 is LNHDA, CDR2 SQIVND (reference sequence). CDR3 residues: CASSMSGGRIKPQHF. The CDR3 DNA sequence: TGTGCCAGTAGTATGTCCGGGGGAAGAATCAAGCCCCAGCATTTT.

The chain combines TRBV10-3 with TRBJ2-1, with 9 bases matching TRBD2. V was clipped by 4 bases and J by 7 bases; unmatched bases: 8. The CDR3 spans 15 residues. Germline assignment: CDR1 ENHRY and CDR2 SYGVKD. CDR3 sequence reads: CAISVGREGENEQFF. In DNA form, the CDR3 reads TGTGCCATCAGTGTGGGGCGGGAGGGGGAGAATGAGCAGTTCTTC.

As DNA, the CDR3 is TGTGCCAGCAGCTTAATCGTAGAGGTGTCCTACAATGAGCAGTTCTTC. Translation gives CASSLIVEVSYNEQFF. The J gene is TRBJ2-1, the V gene TRBV7-8; D is uncertain. The CDR3 is 16 amino acids. The V and J ends lost 2 bases and 1 base respectively, with 12 bases between them. Per germline, CDR1 SGHVS and CDR2 FQNEAQ. Full variable domain (outside the CDR3, taken from reference TRBV7-8 and TRBJ2-1): GAGVSQSPRYKVAKRGQDVALRCDPISGHVSLFWYQQALGQGPEFLTYFQNEAQLDKSGLPSDRFFAERPEGSVSTLKIQRTQQEDSAVYLCASSLIVEVSYNEQFFGPGTRLTVL.